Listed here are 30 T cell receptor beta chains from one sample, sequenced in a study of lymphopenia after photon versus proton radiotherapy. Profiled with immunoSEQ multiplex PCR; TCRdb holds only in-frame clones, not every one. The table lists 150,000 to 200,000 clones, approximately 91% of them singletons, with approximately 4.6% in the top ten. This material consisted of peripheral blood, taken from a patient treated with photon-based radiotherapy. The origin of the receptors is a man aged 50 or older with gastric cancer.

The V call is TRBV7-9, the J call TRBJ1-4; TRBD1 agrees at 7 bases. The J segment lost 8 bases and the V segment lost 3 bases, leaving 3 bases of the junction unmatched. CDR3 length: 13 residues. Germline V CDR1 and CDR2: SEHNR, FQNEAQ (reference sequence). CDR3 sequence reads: CASSFEQGEKLFF. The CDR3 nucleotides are TGTGCCAGCAGCTTTGAACAGGGGGAAAAACTGTTTTTT.

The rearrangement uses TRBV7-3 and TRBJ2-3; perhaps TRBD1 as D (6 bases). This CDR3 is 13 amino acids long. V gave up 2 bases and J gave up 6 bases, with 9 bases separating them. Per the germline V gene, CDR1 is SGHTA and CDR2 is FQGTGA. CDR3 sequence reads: CASSLWTADTQYF. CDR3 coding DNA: TGTGCCAGCAGCTTATGGACAGCGGATACGCAGTATTTT.

CDR3 region: CASRVLQTNTEAFF. For the CDR3, the DNA is TGTGCCAGTAGGGTTTTGCAGACGAACACTGAAGCTTTCTTT. The chain employs TRBV19 and TRBJ1-1; no definite D call. Germline lookup yields CDR1 LNHDA and CDR2 SQIVND (reference sequence). Deletions cut 6 bases from V and 1 base from J, with 12 bases between. The CDR3 runs 14 residues.

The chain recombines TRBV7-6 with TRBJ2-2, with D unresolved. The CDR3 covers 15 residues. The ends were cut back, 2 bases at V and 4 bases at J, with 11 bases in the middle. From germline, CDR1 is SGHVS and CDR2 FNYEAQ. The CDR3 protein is CASSLTDGSTGELFF. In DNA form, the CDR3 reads TGTGCCAGCAGCTTAACTGACGGTTCCACCGGGGAGCTGTTTTTT.

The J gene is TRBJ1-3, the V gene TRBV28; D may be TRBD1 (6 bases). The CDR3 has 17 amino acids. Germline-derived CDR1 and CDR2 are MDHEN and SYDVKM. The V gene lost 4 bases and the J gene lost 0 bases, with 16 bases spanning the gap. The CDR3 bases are TGTGCCAGCAGTTCGGGGACACTACGCTTCTCTGGAAACACCATATATTTT. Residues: CASSSGTLRFSGNTIYF.

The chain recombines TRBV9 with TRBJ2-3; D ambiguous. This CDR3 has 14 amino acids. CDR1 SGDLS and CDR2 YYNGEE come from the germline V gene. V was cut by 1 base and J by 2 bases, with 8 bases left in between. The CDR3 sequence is CASSVSVPTDTQYF. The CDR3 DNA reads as TGTGCCAGCAGCGTAAGTGTCCCCACAGATACGCAGTATTTT.

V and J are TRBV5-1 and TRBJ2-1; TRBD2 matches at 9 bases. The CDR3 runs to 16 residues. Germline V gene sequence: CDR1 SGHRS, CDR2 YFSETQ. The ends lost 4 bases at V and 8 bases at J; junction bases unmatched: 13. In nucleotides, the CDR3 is TGCGCCAGCAGCAGGGGACTAGCTAGGACCACAGATGAGCAGTTCTTC. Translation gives CASSRGLARTTDEQFF.

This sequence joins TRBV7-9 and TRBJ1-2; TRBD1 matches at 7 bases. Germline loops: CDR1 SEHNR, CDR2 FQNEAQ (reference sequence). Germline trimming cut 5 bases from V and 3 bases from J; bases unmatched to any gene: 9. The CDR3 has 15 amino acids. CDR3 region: CASSPQGRPDYGYTF. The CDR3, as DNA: TGTGCCAGCAGCCCACAGGGGCGCCCCGACTATGGCTACACCTTC.

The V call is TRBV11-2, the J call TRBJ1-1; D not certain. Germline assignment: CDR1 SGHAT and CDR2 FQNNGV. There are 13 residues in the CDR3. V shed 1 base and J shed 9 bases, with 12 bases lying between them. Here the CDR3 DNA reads TGTGCCAGCAGCTTAGGGATCAGGCAGCAAGCTTTCTTT. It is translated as CASSLGIRQQAFF.

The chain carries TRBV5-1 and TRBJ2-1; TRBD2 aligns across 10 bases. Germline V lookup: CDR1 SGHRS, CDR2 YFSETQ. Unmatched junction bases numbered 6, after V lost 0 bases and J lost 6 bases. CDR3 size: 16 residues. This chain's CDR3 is CASSLGAGGPSNEQFF. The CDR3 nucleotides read TGCGCCAGCAGCTTGGGAGCGGGAGGGCCTTCCAATGAGCAGTTCTTC.

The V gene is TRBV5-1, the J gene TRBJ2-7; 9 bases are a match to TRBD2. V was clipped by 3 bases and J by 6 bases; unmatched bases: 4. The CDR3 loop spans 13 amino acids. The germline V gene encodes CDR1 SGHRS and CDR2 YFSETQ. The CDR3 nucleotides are TGCGCCAGCAGCTCCTTAGCGGGAGTCGAGCAGTACTTC. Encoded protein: CASSSLAGVEQYF.

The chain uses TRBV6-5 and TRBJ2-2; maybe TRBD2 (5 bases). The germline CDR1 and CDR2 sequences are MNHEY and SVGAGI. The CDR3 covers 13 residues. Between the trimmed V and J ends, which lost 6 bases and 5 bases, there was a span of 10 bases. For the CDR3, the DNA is TGTGCCAGCAGACCCACTAGGACCGGGGAGCTGTTTTTT. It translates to CASRPTRTGELFF.

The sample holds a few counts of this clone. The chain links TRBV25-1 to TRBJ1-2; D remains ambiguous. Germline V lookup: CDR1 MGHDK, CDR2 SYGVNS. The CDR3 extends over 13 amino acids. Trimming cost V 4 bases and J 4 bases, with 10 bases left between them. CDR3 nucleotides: TGTGCCAGCAGTGCCTCCAAGGCCTATGGCTACACCTTC. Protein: CASSASKAYGYTF.

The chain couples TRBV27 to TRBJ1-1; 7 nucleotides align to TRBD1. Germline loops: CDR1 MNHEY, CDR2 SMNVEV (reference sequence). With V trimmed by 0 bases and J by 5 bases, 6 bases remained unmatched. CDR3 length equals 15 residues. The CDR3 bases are TGTGCCAGCAGTTTATCTCCGACAGGGCGGACTGAAGCTTTCTTT. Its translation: CASSLSPTGRTEAFF.

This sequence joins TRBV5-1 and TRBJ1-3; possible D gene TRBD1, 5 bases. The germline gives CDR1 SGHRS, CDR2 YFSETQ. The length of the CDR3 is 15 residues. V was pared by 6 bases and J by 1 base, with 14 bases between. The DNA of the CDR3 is TGCGCCAGCATGAGGGAGGGGTCGTCTGGAAACACCATATATTTT. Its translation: CASMREGSSGNTIYF.

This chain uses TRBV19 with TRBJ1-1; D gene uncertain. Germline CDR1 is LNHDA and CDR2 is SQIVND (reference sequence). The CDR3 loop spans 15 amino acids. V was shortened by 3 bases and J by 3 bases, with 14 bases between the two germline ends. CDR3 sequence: CASSIGSSRYTEAFF. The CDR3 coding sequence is TGTGCCAGTAGTATCGGCTCCTCCCGATACACTGAAGCTTTCTTT.

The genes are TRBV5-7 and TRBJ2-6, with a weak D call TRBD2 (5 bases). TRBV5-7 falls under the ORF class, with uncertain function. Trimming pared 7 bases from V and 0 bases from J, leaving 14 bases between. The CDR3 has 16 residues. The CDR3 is CASFGPGFSGANVLTF. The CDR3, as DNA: TGTGCCAGCTTTGGGCCGGGGTTCTCTGGGGCCAACGTCCTGACTTTC.

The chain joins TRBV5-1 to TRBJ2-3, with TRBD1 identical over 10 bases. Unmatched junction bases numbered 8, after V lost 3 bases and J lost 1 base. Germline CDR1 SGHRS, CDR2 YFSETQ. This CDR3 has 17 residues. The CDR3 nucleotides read TGCGCCAGCAGCTCGCAGCCCGGGACAGGGGGCACAGATACGCAGTATTTT. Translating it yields CASSSQPGTGGTDTQYF. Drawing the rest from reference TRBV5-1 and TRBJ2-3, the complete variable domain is KAGVTQTPRYLIKTRGQQVTLSCSPISGHRSVSWYQQTPGQGLQFLFEYFSETQRNKGNFPGRFSGRQFSNSRSEMNVSTLELGDSALYLCASSSQPGTGGTDTQYFGPGTRLTVL.

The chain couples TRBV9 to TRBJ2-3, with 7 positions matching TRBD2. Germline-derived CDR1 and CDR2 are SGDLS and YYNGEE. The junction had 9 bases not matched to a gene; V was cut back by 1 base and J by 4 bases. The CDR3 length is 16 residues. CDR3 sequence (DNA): TGTGCCAGCAGCGTATGGGCGGGAGAGGGCGCAGATACGCAGTATTTT. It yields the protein CASSVWAGEGADTQYF.

CDR3 in amino acids: CASTRQGIGGNTIYF. The CDR3 DNA is TGTGCCAGCACCCGACAGGGTATAGGTGGAAACACCATATATTTT. The chain couples TRBV5-6 to TRBJ1-3, with TRBD1 identical over 7 bases. Germline values: CDR1 SGHDT, CDR2 YYEEEE. The CDR3 covers 15 residues. The junction had 9 bases not matched to a gene; V was cut back by 6 bases and J by 3 bases.

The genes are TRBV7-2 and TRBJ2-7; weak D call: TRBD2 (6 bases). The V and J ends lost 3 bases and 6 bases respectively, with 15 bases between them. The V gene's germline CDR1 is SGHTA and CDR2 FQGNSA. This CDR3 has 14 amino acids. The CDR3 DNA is TGTGCCAGCAGCTTGGGCCTTAGCGGTTTCGAGCAGTACTTC. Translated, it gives CASSLGLSGFEQYF.

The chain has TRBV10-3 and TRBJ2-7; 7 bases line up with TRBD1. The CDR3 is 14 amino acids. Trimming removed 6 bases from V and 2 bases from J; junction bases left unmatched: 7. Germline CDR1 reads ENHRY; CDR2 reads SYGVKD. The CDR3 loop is CAISVDRVAYEQYF. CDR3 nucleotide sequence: TGTGCCATCAGCGTAGACAGGGTAGCCTACGAGCAGTACTTC.

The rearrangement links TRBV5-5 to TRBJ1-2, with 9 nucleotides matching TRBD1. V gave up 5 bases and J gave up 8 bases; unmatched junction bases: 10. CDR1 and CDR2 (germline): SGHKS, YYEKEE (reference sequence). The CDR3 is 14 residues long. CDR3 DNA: TGTGCCAGCAGTCCCGGGACAGGGAATAGGGGCTACACCTTC. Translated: CASSPGTGNRGYTF.

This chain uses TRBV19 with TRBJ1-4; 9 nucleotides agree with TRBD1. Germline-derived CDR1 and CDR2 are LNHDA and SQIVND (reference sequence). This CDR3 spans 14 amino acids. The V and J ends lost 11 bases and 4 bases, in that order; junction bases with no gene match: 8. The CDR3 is CAGKRQGDNEKLFF. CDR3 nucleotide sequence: TGTGCCGGAAAGAGACAGGGGGATAATGAAAAACTGTTTTTT.

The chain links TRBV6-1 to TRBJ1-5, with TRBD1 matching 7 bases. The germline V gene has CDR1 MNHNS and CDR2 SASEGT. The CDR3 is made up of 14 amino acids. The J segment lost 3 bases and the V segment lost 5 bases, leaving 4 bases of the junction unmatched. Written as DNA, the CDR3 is TGTGCCAGCAGTTCGGGACAGCACAATCAGCCCCAGCATTTT. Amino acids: CASSSGQHNQPQHF.

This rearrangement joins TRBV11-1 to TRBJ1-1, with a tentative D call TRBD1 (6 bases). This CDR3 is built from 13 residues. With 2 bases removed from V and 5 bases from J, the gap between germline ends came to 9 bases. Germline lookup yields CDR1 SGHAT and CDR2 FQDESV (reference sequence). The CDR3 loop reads CASSLSTGTEAFF. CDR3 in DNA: TGTGCCAGCAGCTTAAGCACAGGGACTGAAGCTTTCTTT. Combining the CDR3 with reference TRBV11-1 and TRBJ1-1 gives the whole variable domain EAEVAQSPRYKITEKSQAVAFWCDPISGHATLYWYRQILGQGPELLVQFQDESVVDDSQLPKDRFSAERLKGVDSTLKIQPAELGDSAMYLCASSLSTGTEAFFGQGTRLTVV.

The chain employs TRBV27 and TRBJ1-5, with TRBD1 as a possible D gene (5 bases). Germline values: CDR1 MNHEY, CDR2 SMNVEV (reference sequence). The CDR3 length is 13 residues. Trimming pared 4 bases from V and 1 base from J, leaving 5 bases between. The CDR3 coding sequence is TGTGCCAGCAGTTGGGGGAGCAATCAGCCCCAGCATTTT. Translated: CASSWGSNQPQHF.

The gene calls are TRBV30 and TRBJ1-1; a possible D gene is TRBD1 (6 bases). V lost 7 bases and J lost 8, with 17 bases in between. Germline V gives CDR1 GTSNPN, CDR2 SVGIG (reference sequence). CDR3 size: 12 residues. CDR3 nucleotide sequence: TGTGCCTTTCAGGGGCCCCGTCGGGAAGCTTTCTTT. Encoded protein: CAFQGPRREAFF.

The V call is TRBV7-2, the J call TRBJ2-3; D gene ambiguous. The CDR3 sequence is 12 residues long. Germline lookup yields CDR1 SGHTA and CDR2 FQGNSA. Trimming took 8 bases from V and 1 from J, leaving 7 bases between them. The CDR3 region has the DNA TGTGCCAGCGGTATCGGCACAGATACGCAGTATTTT. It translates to CASGIGTDTQYF.

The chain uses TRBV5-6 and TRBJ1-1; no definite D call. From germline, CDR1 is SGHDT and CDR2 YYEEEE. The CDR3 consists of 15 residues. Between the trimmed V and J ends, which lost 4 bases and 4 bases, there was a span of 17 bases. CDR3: CASSPGGSGITEAFF. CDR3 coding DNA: TGTGCCAGCAGCCCCGGAGGTTCGGGGATCACTGAAGCTTTCTTT.